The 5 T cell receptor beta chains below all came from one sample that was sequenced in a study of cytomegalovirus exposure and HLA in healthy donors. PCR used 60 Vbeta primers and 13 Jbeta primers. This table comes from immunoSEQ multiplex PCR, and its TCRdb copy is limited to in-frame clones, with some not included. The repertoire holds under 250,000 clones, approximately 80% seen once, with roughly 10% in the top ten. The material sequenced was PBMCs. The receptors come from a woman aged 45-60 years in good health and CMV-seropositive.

In nucleotides, the CDR3 is TGTGCCAGCAGTGACCCGGGACTGAGCTCTGGGGCCAACGTCCTGACTTTC. It codes for CASSDPGLSSGANVLTF. V and J are TRBV6-1 and TRBJ2-6; possible D gene TRBD2, 6 bases. The CDR3 consists of 17 residues. The ends were cut back, 3 bases at V and 0 bases at J, with 12 bases in the middle. Germline-derived CDR1 and CDR2 are MNHNS and SASEGT.

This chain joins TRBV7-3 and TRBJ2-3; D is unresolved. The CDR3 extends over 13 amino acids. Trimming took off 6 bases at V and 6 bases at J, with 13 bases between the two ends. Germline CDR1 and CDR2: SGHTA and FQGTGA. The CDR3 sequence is CASSRELGDTQYF. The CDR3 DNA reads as TGTGCCAGCAGTCGAGAGCTCGGGGATACGCAGTATTTT.

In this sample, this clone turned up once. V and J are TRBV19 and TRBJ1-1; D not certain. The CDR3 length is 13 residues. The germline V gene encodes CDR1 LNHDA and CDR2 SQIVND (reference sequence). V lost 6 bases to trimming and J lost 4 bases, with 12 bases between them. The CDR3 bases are TGTGCCAGTAGCCTGACCCGGGGCACTGAAGCTTTCTTT. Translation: CASSLTRGTEAFF.

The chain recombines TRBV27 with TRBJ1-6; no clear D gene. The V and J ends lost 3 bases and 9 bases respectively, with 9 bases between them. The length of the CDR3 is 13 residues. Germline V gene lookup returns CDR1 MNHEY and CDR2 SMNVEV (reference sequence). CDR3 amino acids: CASSFQSGSPLHF. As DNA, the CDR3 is TGTGCCAGCAGTTTCCAAAGCGGTTCACCCCTCCACTTT.

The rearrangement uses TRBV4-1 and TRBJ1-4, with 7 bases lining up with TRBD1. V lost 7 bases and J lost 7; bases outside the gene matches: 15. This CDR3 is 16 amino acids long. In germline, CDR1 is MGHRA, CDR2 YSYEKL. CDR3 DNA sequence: TGCGCCAGCATGCACCTTCGAACAGGGGAAGGTGAAAAACTGTTTTTT. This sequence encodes CASMHLRTGEGEKLFF.